This T cell receptor beta chain comes out of a study of CD8 T cells in ankylosing spondylitis. Study-wide points: Ankylosing spondylitis blood appeared to be characterized by a TCR beta motif of fewer than ten highly homologous variants. There was reportedly significant enrichment of clones that were disease-linked in matched ankylosing spondylitis synovial fluid.

This clonotype has at least ten counts. Its antigen is unidentified. The germline V gene encodes CDR1 SGDLS and CDR2 YYNGEE. CDR3 size: 17 residues. V dropped 3 bases and J dropped 0 bases, with 13 bases sitting between them. TCRdb processed the 5' RACE reads anew with MiXCR; each CDR3 protein has one entry. Here the sample spans 40,000 or so distinct CDR3 sequences, over 2.5% being singletons. The chain carries TRBV9 and TRBJ1-6; D unresolved. The sequence was obtained from a male donor with ankylosing spondylitis or in good health (not recorded which). The sample comprised blood, either unsorted or a sorted T cell fraction (not recorded which). The CDR3 reads CASSAPAGSSYNSPLHF. The DNA for the CDR3 is TGTGCCAGCAGCGCCCCAGCGGGGAGCTCCTATAATTCACCCCTCCACTTT.